This T cell receptor (beta chain) was documented in a study of molecular identifiers for immune sequencing clone quantification. For the study at large: In replicates, RNA taken from roughly 18,000 or 92,000 naive CD8 cells was divided five ways, and four portions underwent sequencing.

Of note for this clonotype: What it binds is unknown.

Broader study findings: Barcode collisions between identical TCR molecules could shrink estimates of highly expanded clone sizes.

Germline V gene sequence: CDR1 WNHNN, CDR2 SYGVQD (reference sequence). The CDR3 runs to 14 residues. Trimming stripped 0 bases from V and 5 bases from J, with 10 bases between. TCRdb re-called the PCR reads through MiXCR, storing one row per CDR3 protein. Counted here are a few hundred thousand distinct CDR3 sequences, less than 30% occurring once; the ten biggest clones make up just over 0.75%. The clonotype was recovered from a human donor in good health. Some libraries in this study had Jurkat cell RNA spiked in. The V and J genes are TRBV10-1 and TRBJ2-5, with D possibly TRBD1 on 6 matching bases. Source material: naive CD8+ T cells from blood, with Jurkat cell RNA spiked in. Documented subset: FACS-sorted CD8+CD4-CCR7+CD45RA+ naive T cells. In DNA form, the CDR3 reads TGCGCCAGCAGTGAGTCTACAGGGACCGAGACCCAGTACTTC. Its protein product is CASSESTGTETQYF.